These 27 T cell receptor beta chains were sequenced from one sample in a study of T-cell reconstitution after alpha-beta-depleted transplantation in children. As it was prepared, the TCRbeta library received unique molecular identifiers. TCRdb reprocessed the PCR reads with MiXCR, giving one entry per CDR3 protein. The sample contains around 700,000 distinct CDR3 sequences, around 13% of which appear only once. The sequencing used PBMCs, collected before TCRalphabeta/CD19-depleted stem cell transplant. The origin of the receptors is a girl aged 2-10 years with congenital amegakaryocytic thrombocytopenia, due to receive a stem cell transplant.

This clonotype was found many times. V gene TRBV12-3 or TRBV12-4 combines with J gene TRBJ1-5, with 10 bases matching TRBD1. The CDR3 is made up of 16 amino acids. Trimming took 6 bases from V and 3 from J; bases not matched to a gene: 8. CDR3 DNA sequence: TGTGCCAGCAGCCTCCGGGACAGGGGCTTCAATCAGCCCCAGCATTTT. Protein product: CASSLRDRGFNQPQHF.

The chain joins TRBV24-1 to TRBJ2-3, with D hard to call. V lost 4 bases and J lost 0, with 10 bases in between. Germline V lookup: CDR1 KGHDR, CDR2 SFDVKD. This CDR3 region has 15 residues. CDR3 sequence (DNA): TGTGCCACCAGTGACCCAACAACTAGCACAGATACGCAGTATTTT. Amino acid sequence: CATSDPTTSTDTQYF.

This clonotype was detected a few times. This chain uses TRBV30 with TRBJ1-1; D unclear. The CDR3 has 15 residues. V shed 0 bases and J shed 1 base, with 12 bases lying between them. Germline CDR1 reads GTSNPN; CDR2 reads SVGIG (reference sequence). In DNA form, the CDR3 reads TGTGCCTGGAGTGTAAGGGTCTTAACGAACACTGAAGCTTTCTTT. It yields the protein CAWSVRVLTNTEAFF.

Here the CDR3 DNA reads TGTGCCAGCAGCGTAGTGGGGTCCGGGGAGCTGTTTTTT. Its protein product is CASSVVGSGELFF. This chain joins TRBV9 and TRBJ2-2, with unresolved D. The CDR3 runs 13 residues. Germline CDR1 and CDR2: SGDLS and YYNGEE. Trimming removed 0 bases from V and 6 bases from J, with 6 bases in between.

This clonotype was counted only a few times. The chain employs TRBV20-1 and TRBJ2-1; 10 nucleotides align to TRBD2. Trimming cost V 5 bases and J 7 bases; bases outside gene matches: 14. Germline assignment: CDR1 DFQATT and CDR2 SNEGSKA (reference sequence). The CDR3 spans 16 residues. The chain's CDR3 is CSAPTSGINLVNEQFF. The DNA for the CDR3 is TGCAGTGCTCCAACTAGCGGGATAAATCTGGTGAATGAGCAGTTCTTC.

The chain joins TRBV28 to TRBJ2-7; TRBD1 matches 9 bases. V trimming: 4 bases; J trimming: 2 bases; junction bases outside the gene matches: 9. The CDR3 is 16 residues long. Germline CDR1 and CDR2: MDHEN and SYDVKM. DNA of the CDR3: TGTGCCAGCAGTTCGCTCCCGGGACAGGGAGCCTACGAGCAGTACTTC. It translates to CASSSLPGQGAYEQYF.

This clonotype was observed a handful of times. The chain is built from TRBV5-1 and TRBJ1-3; a weak D match, TRBD1 (5 bases). V lost 3 bases and J lost 0, with 13 bases in between. CDR3 length: 16 amino acids. Germline CDR1 SGHRS, CDR2 YFSETQ. Here the CDR3 DNA reads TGCGCCAGCAGCTGGGGGGGGTCTGCCTCTGGAAACACCATATATTTT. This gives the protein CASSWGGSASGNTIYF.

The chain employs TRBV7-6 and TRBJ1-1; TRBD1 aligns across 8 bases. CDR3 length equals 16 residues. Germline trimming cut 3 bases from V and 2 bases from J; bases unmatched to any gene: 8. Germline lookup yields CDR1 SGHVS and CDR2 FNYEAQ. In nucleotides, the CDR3 is TGTGCCAGCAGCTTGCTGGGGCAGGGGGCAAACACTGAAGCTTTCTTT. As protein: CASSLLGQGANTEAFF.

The chain employs TRBV20-1 and TRBJ1-1; a weak D match, TRBD1 (5 bases). This CDR3 is 14 amino acids long. Per the germline V gene, CDR1 is DFQATT and CDR2 is SNEGSKA (reference sequence). V was cut by 1 base and J by 5 bases, with 14 bases left in between. The CDR3 DNA reads TGCAGTGCTAGAGGCGCTACGGGGGAGACTGAAGCTTTCTTT. This gives the protein CSARGATGETEAFF.

At least ten counts were recorded for this clonotype. The chain joins TRBV28 to TRBJ2-7; D not certain. With 1 base removed from V and 1 base from J, the gap between germline ends came to 8 bases. The length of the CDR3 is 14 residues. Germline assignment: CDR1 MDHEN and CDR2 SYDVKM. The DNA for the CDR3 is TGTGCCAGCAGTTTATTATCCGTATCCTACGAGCAGTACTTC. It codes for CASSLLSVSYEQYF. The full variable domain, with the rest looked up from reference TRBV28 and TRBJ2-7, is DVKVTQSSRYLVKRTGEKVFLECVQDMDHENMFWYRQDPGLGLRLIYFSYDVKMKEKGDIPEGYSVSREKKERFSLILESASTNQTSMYLCASSLLSVSYEQYFGPGTRLTVT.

The chain has TRBV20-1 and TRBJ2-7; possibly TRBD1 for D (6 bases). Trimming left V 2 bases short and J 3 bases short, with 17 bases between. Germline V lookup: CDR1 DFQATT, CDR2 SNEGSKA (reference sequence). The CDR3 has 15 amino acids. The CDR3 coding sequence is TGCAGTGCTAGACCCCGGACACCAGGGGTCTACGAGCAGTACTTC. This gives the protein CSARPRTPGVYEQYF.

V gene TRBV10-3 combines with J gene TRBJ2-5; the match to TRBD1 covers 7 bases. The CDR3 spans 14 residues. Germline V gene sequence: CDR1 ENHRY, CDR2 SYGVKD. V lost 5 bases and J lost 1; bases outside the gene matches: 4. In nucleotides, the CDR3 is TGTGCCATCAGTAGGGGGCAGCCCCAAGAGACCCAGTACTTC. Its translation: CAISRGQPQETQYF.

V usage is TRBV3-1 and J usage is TRBJ2-1; the match to TRBD2 covers 8 bases. The V gene's germline CDR1 is LGHDT and CDR2 YNNKEL (reference sequence). The CDR3 consists of 16 residues. The V gene end was trimmed by 4 bases and the J gene end by 7 bases; junction bases not matched to a gene: 12. The CDR3 coding sequence is TGTGCCAGCAGCCTAATCCCAAGCGGGAGAGGTAATGAGCAGTTCTTC. Encoded protein: CASSLIPSGRGNEQFF.

This clonotype was counted many times. The chain combines TRBV20-1 with TRBJ1-5; D not certain. The V and J ends lost 3 bases and 2 bases respectively, with 14 bases between them. From germline, CDR1 is DFQATT and CDR2 SNEGSKA (reference sequence). The CDR3 length is 15 residues. The CDR3: CSASRQVHGNQPQHF. In nucleotides, the CDR3 is TGCAGTGCTAGTCGCCAGGTCCATGGCAATCAGCCCCAGCATTTT.

This clonotype showed up many times. The chain is built from TRBV5-1 and TRBJ2-3; the D call may be TRBD1 or TRBD2 (5 bases each). Germline lookup yields CDR1 SGHRS and CDR2 YFSETQ. The length of the CDR3 is 15 residues. Deletions cut 4 bases from V and 4 bases from J, with 16 bases between. CDR3 loop: CASSKGPSRADTQYF. DNA for the CDR3: TGCGCCAGCAGCAAGGGACCGTCACGAGCAGATACGCAGTATTTT.

The chain employs TRBV3-1 and TRBJ2-7, with 12 bases fitting TRBD2. This CDR3 is 14 amino acids long. The V gene end was trimmed by 6 bases and the J gene end by 7 bases; junction bases not matched to a gene: 7. The V gene's germline CDR1 is LGHDT and CDR2 YNNKEL (reference sequence). The CDR3 DNA follows: TGTGCCAGCAGTACTAGCGGGAGGTTTCGGGAGCAGTACTTC. It translates to CASSTSGRFREQYF.

This clonotype was recorded a few times. This chain's CDR3 is CASSPGDLETQYF. For the CDR3, the DNA is TGTGCCAGCAGCCCGGGGGACTTGGAGACCCAGTACTTC. This sequence joins TRBV5-5 and TRBJ2-5, with D possibly matching TRBD2 (6 bases). V shed 4 bases and J shed 5 bases, with 12 bases lying between them. The CDR3 sequence is 13 residues long. Germline V lookup: CDR1 SGHKS, CDR2 YYEKEE (reference sequence).

This clonotype was seen ten or more times. This rearrangement joins TRBV24-1 to TRBJ2-3, with 7 bases matching TRBD1. CDR3 size: 15 residues. Germline CDR1 reads KGHDR; CDR2 reads SFDVKD. J lost 2 bases, V lost 4 bases, and 5 bases had no gene match. CDR3 DNA: TGTGCCACCAGTGACCACAGGGGACCCACAGATACGCAGTATTTT. This encodes CATSDHRGPTDTQYF.

Note on this clonotype: One base away lies a much larger clone, so this may be a sequencing read error. V and J are TRBV18 and TRBJ2-5; possible D gene TRBD1, 6 bases. Germline V CDR1 and CDR2: KGHSH, LQKENI. The CDR3 has 16 residues. The CDR3 protein is CASSPLRGGPQEAQYF. The CDR3 region has the DNA TGTGCCAGCTCCCCACTCCGAGGGGGACCCCAAGAGGCCCAGTACTTC. Drawing the rest from reference TRBV18 and TRBJ2-5, the complete variable domain is NAGVMQNPRHLVRRRGQEARLRCSPMKGHSHVYWYRQLPEEGLKFMVYLQKENIIDESGMPKERFSAEFPKEGPSILRIQQVVRGDSAAYFCASSPLRGGPQEAQYFGPGTRLLVL.

This clonotype was seen a handful of times. The chain recombines TRBV5-1 with TRBJ1-2; TRBD1 might be the D (6 bases). V shed 6 bases and J shed 3 bases, with 12 bases lying between them. CDR1 is SGHRS, CDR2 YFSETQ, per germline. CDR3 size: 13 residues. The CDR3: CASKRDRHYGYTF. CDR3 sequence (DNA): TGCGCCAGCAAGCGAGACAGGCACTATGGCTACACCTTC.

The rearrangement links TRBV27 to TRBJ1-2, with D hard to call. CDR3 length: 17 amino acids. From germline, CDR1 is MNHEY and CDR2 SMNVEV (reference sequence). V shed 2 bases and J shed 4 bases, with 20 bases lying between them. The CDR3 loop reads CASSLGRAGPMIYGYTF. The DNA for the CDR3 is TGTGCCAGCAGTTTAGGTCGGGCCGGCCCGATGATCTATGGCTACACCTTC.

The rearrangement links TRBV12-3 or TRBV12-4 to TRBJ2-3, with 7 bases aligning to TRBD2. The J segment lost 5 bases and the V segment lost 3 bases, leaving 5 bases of the junction unmatched. CDR3 length: 14 residues. The CDR3 coding sequence is TGTGCCAGCAGTTTTGCGGGGGTTAAAGATACGCAGTATTTT. Protein product: CASSFAGVKDTQYF.

CDR3 coding DNA: TGCGCCAGCAGTGAGTCGACAGGGCACCAGTATTTT. Residues: CASSESTGHQYF. The rearrangement links TRBV10-1 to TRBJ2-3; TRBD1 matches at 7 bases. This CDR3 contains 12 residues. Trimming took 0 bases from V and 12 from J; bases not matched to a gene: 3. The germline gives CDR1 WNHNN, CDR2 SYGVQD (reference sequence).

This clonotype was recorded only once. The V call is TRBV7-6, the J call TRBJ2-3; a weak D match, TRBD2 (6 bases). V dropped 3 bases and J dropped 6 bases, with 19 bases sitting between them. The CDR3 is 16 residues long. CDR1 is SGHVS and CDR2 is FNYEAQ in the germline V gene. The CDR3 DNA reads TGTGCCAGCAGCTTGGGGACCTCCGGGAGAGGCGATACGCAGTATTTT. Protein product: CASSLGTSGRGDTQYF. Full variable domain (rest looked up from reference TRBV7-6 and TRBJ2-3): GAGVSQSPRYKVTKRGQDVALRCDPISGHVSLYWYRQALGQGPEFLTYFNYEAQQDKSGLPNDRFSAERPEGSISTLTIQRTEQRDSAMYRCASSLGTSGRGDTQYFGPGTRLTVL.

The chain joins TRBV4-1 to TRBJ2-7, with D hard to call. V was pared by 2 bases and J by 2 bases, with 13 bases between. The CDR3 is made up of 15 amino acids. The germline V gene encodes CDR1 MGHRA and CDR2 YSYEKL. The chain's CDR3 is CASSQSRVGPYEQYF. CDR3 coding DNA: TGCGCCAGCAGCCAATCTAGAGTGGGTCCCTACGAGCAGTACTTC.

V usage is TRBV20-1 and J usage is TRBJ2-2; D is undetermined. In germline, CDR1 is DFQATT, CDR2 SNEGSKA (reference sequence). The CDR3 sequence is 14 residues long. Trimming stripped 1 base from V and 6 bases from J, with 12 bases between. The CDR3 bases are TGCAGTGCTAGAGGAACTCTCGAGCCCGGGGAGCTGTTTTTT. Amino acids: CSARGTLEPGELFF.

This clonotype was observed a single time. The CDR3 DNA reads TGTGCCATGGGCCCCAGGGTGGCGTCGGAGAACACCGGGGAGCTGTTTTTT. Encoded protein: CAMGPRVASENTGELFF. V and J are TRBV5-6 and TRBJ2-2, with D possibly being TRBD1 (5 bases). V gave up 9 bases and J gave up 1 base, with 22 bases separating them. The CDR3 consists of 17 residues. Germline V CDR1 and CDR2: SGHDT, YYEEEE. The full variable domain, completed using reference TRBV5-6 and TRBJ2-2, is DAGVTQSPTHLIKTRGQQVTLRCSPKSGHDTVSWYQQALGQGPQFIFQYYEEEERQRGNFPDRFSGHQFPNYSSELNVNALLLGDSALYLCAMGPRVASENTGELFFGEGSRLTVL.